These 17 T cell receptor beta chains came from one sample sequenced in a study of shared clonotypes between healthy human individuals. The table came from immunoSEQ multiplex PCR; TCRdb's copy has only in-frame clones and leaves some out. The sample shows around 1,900,000 clones, about 94% of them seen only once. Cells designated naive CD8 were CD45RO-negative and were positively selected for CCR7, with terminally differentiated effector memory CD45RA+ cells excluded. Material for sequencing was naive CD8+ T cells from PBMCs. The receptors derive from a man aged 18 to 29 in good health. Some clones in this sample may be carry-over from other donors' samples.

This chain links TRBV7-9 with TRBJ1-5, with 8 bases fitting TRBD1. After removal of 4 bases from V and 7 bases from J, the junction contained 6 bases not matched to a gene. The CDR3 covers 14 residues. From germline, CDR1 is SEHNR and CDR2 FQNEAQ (reference sequence). The CDR3 DNA is TGTGCCAGCAGCTACGACAGGGGCCGCCAGCCCCAGCATTTT. It encodes CASSYDRGRQPQHF.

This clone was detected only once. The chain carries TRBV12-5 and TRBJ1-2; D is possibly TRBD1 (5 bases). Germline V gene data show CDR1 as LGHNT and CDR2 as FRNRAP. V lost 3 bases, J lost 4 bases, and 12 bases lay in between. The CDR3 has 14 amino acids. The CDR3 region is CASGFSGTAYGYTF. The CDR3, as DNA: TGTGCTAGTGGTTTTTCCGGGACTGCCTATGGCTACACCTTC.

The chain couples TRBV27 to TRBJ2-1; D ambiguous. Germline CDR1 reads MNHEY; CDR2 reads SMNVEV (reference sequence). The V end lost 5 bases, the J end lost 0 bases, and 11 bases lay between the germline ends. The CDR3 is 15 amino acids. The CDR3 sequence: CASSPIPSSYNEQFF. The CDR3 nucleotides are TGTGCCAGCAGTCCAATACCAAGCTCCTACAATGAGCAGTTCTTC.

V and J are TRBV27 and TRBJ2-7; D remains ambiguous. Between the trimmed V and J ends, which lost 6 bases and 3 bases, there was a span of 18 bases. This CDR3 is built from 15 residues. Per germline, CDR1 MNHEY and CDR2 SMNVEV (reference sequence). This CDR3 is CASSDLDRVLYEQYF. DNA of the CDR3: TGTGCCAGCAGCGACCTAGATCGAGTCCTCTACGAGCAGTACTTC.

Details on this clone: Other nucleotide sequences from this sample produce the same CDR3. The rearrangement joins TRBV7-9 to TRBJ2-2; no definite D call. V lost 1 base to trimming and J lost 5 bases, with 5 bases between them. CDR1 SEHNR and CDR2 FQNEAQ come from the germline V gene (reference sequence). The CDR3 is 13 amino acids. Written as DNA, the CDR3 is TGTGCCAGCAGCTTAGGGCGTACCGGGGAGCTGTTTTTT. Translation gives CASSLGRTGELFF.

The J gene is TRBJ1-5, the V gene TRBV6-5, with a possible D match to TRBD1 (6 bases). The CDR3 sequence is 15 residues long. The germline V gene encodes CDR1 MNHEY and CDR2 SVGAGI. V lost 6 bases and J lost 1, with 13 bases in between. The DNA for the CDR3 is TGTGCCAGCAGCCCCCCGGGGGCGAGCAATCAGCCCCAGCATTTT. It encodes CASSPPGASNQPQHF.

This chain uses TRBV13 with TRBJ2-5; weak D call: TRBD2 (6 bases). The V end lost 2 bases, the J end lost 5 bases, and 15 bases lay between the germline ends. Germline CDR1 and CDR2: PRHDT and FYEKMQ (reference sequence). The CDR3 extends over 15 amino acids. Here the CDR3 reads CASSLRDSPYETQYF. In DNA form, the CDR3 reads TGTGCCAGCAGCTTACGGGACTCCCCGTACGAGACCCAGTACTTC.

Turning to this clone: Different DNA sequences within this sample yield the same CDR3. This sequence joins TRBV19 and TRBJ2-7, with D hard to call. V shed 8 bases and J shed 0 bases, with 8 bases lying between them. This CDR3 has 12 amino acids. Germline V gives CDR1 LNHDA, CDR2 SQIVND (reference sequence). CDR3 sequence: CASSANSYEQYF. In DNA form, the CDR3 reads TGTGCCAGTTCGGCAAACTCCTACGAGCAGTACTTC.

This clone was counted a few times. The chain couples TRBV5-6 to TRBJ1-1; weak D call: TRBD1 (6 bases). Germline assignment: CDR1 SGHDT and CDR2 YYEEEE. The germline V and J ends were trimmed by 5 bases and 5 bases, with 13 bases remaining between them. The CDR3 consists of 13 residues. The DNA for the CDR3 is TGTGCCAGCAGGGGGGGCCCGAGGACTGAAGCTTTCTTT. Its protein is CASRGGPRTEAFF.

The V gene is TRBV4-2, the J gene TRBJ2-7; 7 nucleotides align to TRBD2. This CDR3 spans 17 amino acids. J lost 1 base, V lost 3 bases, and 12 bases had no gene match. CDR1 and CDR2 from the germline V gene are LGHNA and YNFKEQ. The CDR3 nucleotides read TGTGCCAGCAGCCAGGGTCTAGCGGCCTTTATTTCCTACGAGCAGTACTTC. Translating gives CASSQGLAAFISYEQYF.

The chain couples TRBV7-9 to TRBJ1-5; D is perhaps TRBD1 (5 bases). V lost 4 bases and J 7 bases, leaving 14 bases between the germline ends. The germline V gene encodes CDR1 SEHNR and CDR2 FQNEAQ (reference sequence). The CDR3 has 14 amino acids. The CDR3 DNA reads as TGTGCCAGCAGCTCAGGGCCCGTGGGGCAGCCCCAGCATTTT. Translating gives CASSSGPVGQPQHF.

On this clone itself: Other DNA sequences within the sample encode an identical CDR3. The chain is built from TRBV27 and TRBJ2-7, with 7 bases matching TRBD1. CDR3 length: 13 residues. Germline CDR1 reads MNHEY; CDR2 reads SMNVEV (reference sequence). Trimming took 8 bases from V and 3 from J; bases not matched to a gene: 7. CDR3 bases: TGTGCCAGCTCGCCTGGGACAGTCTACGAGCAGTACTTC. Translated: CASSPGTVYEQYF.

The chain joins TRBV18 to TRBJ2-7, with 7 bases fitting TRBD2. V was clipped by 2 bases and J by 0 bases; unmatched bases: 7. The germline V gene encodes CDR1 KGHSH and CDR2 LQKENI. The CDR3 is made up of 16 amino acids. CDR3 sequence (DNA): TGTGCCAGCTCACCAAATCTAGCGGTGAGCTCCTACGAGCAGTACTTC. Protein product: CASSPNLAVSSYEQYF. Filled out from reference TRBV18 and TRBJ2-7, the complete variable domain reads NAGVMQNPRHLVRRRGQEARLRCSPMKGHSHVYWYRQLPEEGLKFMVYLQKENIIDESGMPKERFSAEFPKEGPSILRIQQVVRGDSAAYFCASSPNLAVSSYEQYFGPGTRLTVT.

V and J are TRBV4-1 and TRBJ2-3; D remains ambiguous. Germline V CDR1 and CDR2: MGHRA, YSYEKL. The V end was cut by 1 base, the J end by 6 bases, with 17 bases between. This CDR3 has 16 residues. The CDR3 protein is CASSQGRTSPADTQYF. The CDR3 DNA is TGCGCCAGCAGCCAAGGTCGGACCTCCCCCGCGGATACGCAGTATTTT.

This clone was seen a few times. Within the sample, other DNA sequences also encode this same CDR3. The chain couples TRBV5-1 to TRBJ2-7; TRBD1 agrees at 11 bases. The V gene end was trimmed by 3 bases and the J gene end by 2 bases; junction bases not matched to a gene: 1. Per germline, CDR1 SGHRS and CDR2 YFSETQ. The CDR3 sequence is 14 residues long. Here the CDR3 reads CASSWGQGAYEQYF. CDR3 DNA sequence: TGCGCCAGCAGCTGGGGACAGGGGGCCTACGAGCAGTACTTC. Together with reference TRBV5-1 and TRBJ2-7, the CDR3 gives the full variable domain: KAGVTQTPRYLIKTRGQQVTLSCSPISGHRSVSWYQQTPGQGLQFLFEYFSETQRNKGNFPGRFSGRQFSNSRSEMNVSTLELGDSALYLCASSWGQGAYEQYFGPGTRLTVT.

This clone appeared a single time. Other DNA variants within this sample encode the same CDR3. The rearrangement uses TRBV7-9 and TRBJ2-7; D is ambiguous. CDR1 SEHNR and CDR2 FQNEAQ come from the germline V gene (reference sequence). CDR3 length: 12 amino acids. Trimming stripped 1 base from V and 3 bases from J, with 4 bases between. CDR3 bases: TGTGCCAGCAGCTTAGACGTCTACGAGCAGTACTTC. Translation: CASSLDVYEQYF.

This sequence joins TRBV6-5 and TRBJ2-5; 13 bases fit TRBD2. The CDR3 consists of 15 residues. Trimming at V came to 6 bases and at J to 3 bases, leaving 4 bases not matched to a gene. CDR1 MNHEY and CDR2 SVGAGI come from the germline V gene. CDR3 region: CASSRLAGGEETQYF. The DNA of the CDR3 is TGTGCCAGCAGCCGACTAGCGGGAGGTGAAGAGACCCAGTACTTC.